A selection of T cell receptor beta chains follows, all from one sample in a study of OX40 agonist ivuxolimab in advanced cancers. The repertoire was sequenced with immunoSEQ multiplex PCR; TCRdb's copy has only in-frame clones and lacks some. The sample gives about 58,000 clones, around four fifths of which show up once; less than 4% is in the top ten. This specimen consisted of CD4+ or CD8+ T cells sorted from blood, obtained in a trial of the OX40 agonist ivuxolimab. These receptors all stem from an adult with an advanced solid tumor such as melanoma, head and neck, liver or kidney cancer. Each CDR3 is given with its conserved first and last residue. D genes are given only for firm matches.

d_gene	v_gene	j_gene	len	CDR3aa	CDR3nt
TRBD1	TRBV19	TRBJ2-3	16	CASKRGTGGLTDTQYF	TGTGCCAGTAAACGGGGGACAGGGGGCCTGACAGATACGCAGTATTTT
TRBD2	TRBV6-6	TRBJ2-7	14	CASSPPGGALEQYF	TGTGCCAGCAGCCCTCCCGGGGGGGCCCTCGAGCAGTACTTC